This is a list of T cell receptor beta chains from one sample in a study of beta chain features in type 1 diabetes. Data came from immunoSEQ multiplex PCR; TCRdb stores just in-frame clones and leaves some out. This sample has about 410,000 clones; over 11% occur once, and the top ten carry around 0.035%. Sequencing was carried out using naive CD4+ T cells from blood. Receptors originate from a man aged 25-45 years in good health. Both conserved end residues are part of each CDR3. The order of the fields is V gene, D gene, clone size, J gene, CDR3 protein, CDR3 DNA. The D gene is left open where the match is weak. Clone size, where shown, is once, few, many, or a class for clones that have expanded.

V gene: TRBV7-9
D gene: TRBD1
clone size: NA
J gene: TRBJ2-1
CDR3 protein: CASSLDRGEYNEQFF
CDR3 DNA: TGTGCCAGCAGCCTCGACAGGGGGGAATACAATGAGCAGTTCTTC

V gene: TRBV2
D gene: NA
clone size: few
J gene: TRBJ2-3
CDR3 protein: CASSAKDTQYF
CDR3 DNA: TGTGCCAGCAGTGCGAAGGATACGCAGTATTTT

V gene: TRBV9
D gene: NA
clone size: few
J gene: TRBJ2-1
CDR3 protein: CASSRQASSYNEQFF
CDR3 DNA: TGTGCCAGCAGCCGACAGGCGAGCTCCTACAATGAGCAGTTCTTC

V gene: TRBV30
D gene: NA
clone size: few
J gene: TRBJ1-4
CDR3 protein: CAENQFREKLFF
CDR3 DNA: TGTGCCGAGAACCAGTTTCGGGAAAAACTGTTTTTT

V gene: TRBV12-5
D gene: TRBD2
clone size: NA
J gene: TRBJ2-1
CDR3 protein: CASGVAGGPRNEQFF
CDR3 DNA: TGTGCTAGTGGGGTCGCGGGAGGGCCAAGGAATGAGCAGTTCTTC

V gene: TRBV7-2
D gene: NA
clone size: few
J gene: TRBJ2-3
CDR3 protein: CASSLEGHSDTQYF
CDR3 DNA: TGTGCCAGCAGCTTAGAGGGCCATAGCGATACGCAGTATTTT

V gene: TRBV11-3
D gene: NA
clone size: NA
J gene: TRBJ2-5
CDR3 protein: CASSFSGRKETQYF
CDR3 DNA: TGTGCCAGCAGCTTCTCGGGCAGGAAAGAGACCCAGTACTTC

V gene: TRBV15
D gene: NA
clone size: NA
J gene: TRBJ2-1
CDR3 protein: CATELLVANEQFF
CDR3 DNA: TGTGCCACCGAGCTACTCGTTGCCAATGAGCAGTTCTTC

V gene: TRBV9
D gene: TRBD2
clone size: few
J gene: TRBJ2-1
CDR3 protein: CASSVGLADYNEQFF
CDR3 DNA: TGTGCCAGCAGCGTAGGACTAGCGGATTACAATGAGCAGTTCTTC

V gene: TRBV25-1
D gene: NA
clone size: NA
J gene: TRBJ2-1
CDR3 protein: CASSEKNYPLNEQFF
CDR3 DNA: TGTGCCAGCAGTGAGAAGAACTACCCCCTCAATGAGCAGTTCTTC

V gene: TRBV7-2
D gene: NA
clone size: NA
J gene: TRBJ2-3
CDR3 protein: CASRRDPSTDTQYF
CDR3 DNA: TGTGCCAGCAGGCGGGACCCTAGCACAGATACGCAGTATTTT

V gene: TRBV4-3
D gene: NA
clone size: few
J gene: TRBJ1-2
CDR3 protein: CASSQDPFLGYGYTF
CDR3 DNA: TGCGCCAGCAGCCAAGATCCCTTTTTGGGCTATGGCTACACCTTC

V gene: TRBV9
D gene: NA
clone size: NA
J gene: TRBJ2-3
CDR3 protein: CASSTRGGAADTQYF
CDR3 DNA: TGTGCCAGCAGCACCAGGGGAGGGGCTGCAGATACGCAGTATTTT

V gene: TRBV7-2
D gene: NA
clone size: NA
J gene: TRBJ1-1
CDR3 protein: CASSLVAALNTEAFF
CDR3 DNA: TGTGCCAGCAGCTTAGTGGCGGCGCTGAACACTGAAGCTTTCTTT

V gene: TRBV6-5
D gene: TRBD1
clone size: NA
J gene: TRBJ2-4
CDR3 protein: CASRDLDRNVAIQYF
CDR3 DNA: TGTGCCAGCAGGGACTTGGACAGGAACGTTGCCATTCAGTACTTC

V gene: TRBV5-4
D gene: TRBD2
clone size: NA
J gene: TRBJ2-3
CDR3 protein: CASSPTSGGLGVADTQYF
CDR3 DNA: TGTGCCAGCAGCCCGACTAGCGGGGGATTGGGGGTTGCAGATACGCAGTATTTT

V gene: TRBV28
D gene: NA
clone size: NA
J gene: TRBJ1-1
CDR3 protein: CASSLTGRTEVFF
CDR3 DNA: TGTGCCAGCAGTTTGACAGGACGTACTGAAGTTTTCTTT

V gene: TRBV29-1
D gene: TRBD1
clone size: NA
J gene: TRBJ1-3
CDR3 protein: CSVGDRARNTIYF
CDR3 DNA: TGCAGCGTTGGGGACAGGGCCCGAAACACCATATATTTT

V gene: TRBV7-2
D gene: NA
clone size: NA
J gene: TRBJ2-6
CDR3 protein: CASSLVTGPGANVLTF
CDR3 DNA: TGTGCCAGCAGCTTAGTTACGGGCCCCGGGGCCAACGTCCTGACTTTC

V gene: TRBV30
D gene: NA
clone size: few
J gene: TRBJ2-3
CDR3 protein: CAWSDSNTQYF
CDR3 DNA: TGTGCCTGGAGCGACTCGAATACGCAGTATTTT

V gene: TRBV5-6
D gene: NA
clone size: few
J gene: TRBJ1-4
CDR3 protein: CASSLSMGRALEKLFF
CDR3 DNA: TGTGCCAGCAGCTTAAGTATGGGACGCGCCCTAGAAAAACTGTTTTTT

V gene: TRBV29-1
D gene: NA
clone size: NA
J gene: TRBJ1-1
CDR3 protein: CSGKDRGSDTEAFF
CDR3 DNA: TGCAGCGGAAAGGACCGGGGCTCGGACACTGAAGCTTTCTTT

V gene: TRBV29-1
D gene: NA
clone size: NA
J gene: TRBJ1-5
CDR3 protein: CSVVLGRDQPQHF
CDR3 DNA: TGCAGCGTTGTCTTGGGGCGGGATCAGCCCCAGCATTTT

V gene: TRBV7-9
D gene: NA
clone size: many
J gene: TRBJ2-7
CDR3 protein: CASSFSGAAGEQYF
CDR3 DNA: TGTGCCAGCAGCTTTTCCGGGGCGGCTGGCGAGCAGTACTTC

V gene: TRBV7-9
D gene: TRBD1
clone size: once
J gene: TRBJ2-5
CDR3 protein: CASSASGGETQYF
CDR3 DNA: TGTGCCAGCTCAGCGTCAGGGGGCGAGACCCAGTACTTC

V gene: TRBV9
D gene: TRBD2
clone size: NA
J gene: TRBJ2-1
CDR3 protein: CASSVGSSGYGEQFF
CDR3 DNA: TGTGCCAGCAGCGTAGGGTCTAGCGGTTATGGTGAGCAGTTCTTC

V gene: TRBV21-1
D gene: NA
clone size: NA
J gene: TRBJ1-2
CDR3 protein: CANPHPETGNDGYTF
CDR3 DNA: TGTGCCAACCCTCACCCCGAGACAGGGAACGACGGCTACACCTTC

V gene: TRBV7-9
D gene: NA
clone size: NA
J gene: TRBJ1-2
CDR3 protein: CASSLLTALYGYTF
CDR3 DNA: TGTGCCAGCAGCTTACTCACGGCGCTCTATGGCTACACCTTC

V gene: TRBV6-5
D gene: NA
clone size: NA
J gene: TRBJ2-5
CDR3 protein: CASSYGGTSRETQYF
CDR3 DNA: TGTGCCAGCAGTTATGGCGGGACCTCTCGAGAGACCCAGTACTTC

V gene: TRBV30
D gene: NA
clone size: NA
J gene: TRBJ2-1
CDR3 protein: CAWRDDRSSYNEQFF
CDR3 DNA: TGTGCCTGGAGGGATGACAGGAGTTCCTACAATGAGCAGTTCTTC

V gene: TRBV29-1
D gene: NA
clone size: few
J gene: TRBJ1-1
CDR3 protein: CSVRQVLNTEAFF
CDR3 DNA: TGCAGCGTCAGACAGGTTCTGAACACTGAAGCTTTCTTT

V gene: TRBV5-1
D gene: NA
clone size: NA
J gene: TRBJ2-3
CDR3 protein: CASSRDFPDTQYF
CDR3 DNA: TGCGCCAGCAGCCGGGACTTTCCAGATACGCAGTATTTT

V gene: TRBV5-1
D gene: NA
clone size: NA
J gene: TRBJ2-1
CDR3 protein: CASSRGESSYNEQFF
CDR3 DNA: TGCGCCAGCAGCAGGGGGGAGAGCTCCTACAATGAGCAGTTCTTC

V gene: TRBV7-9
D gene: TRBD2
clone size: NA
J gene: TRBJ2-3
CDR3 protein: CASSLASGRTDTQYF
CDR3 DNA: TGTGCCAGCAGCCTAGCGAGCGGGAGAACAGATACGCAGTATTTT

V gene: TRBV7-9
D gene: NA
clone size: few
J gene: TRBJ1-1
CDR3 protein: CASSFSGRAGSEAFF
CDR3 DNA: TGTGCCAGCAGCTTTTCAGGCAGGGCGGGGTCTGAAGCTTTCTTT

V gene: TRBV4-3
D gene: NA
clone size: NA
J gene: TRBJ2-3
CDR3 protein: CASSQDYGDTQYF
CDR3 DNA: TGCGCCAGCAGCCAAGATTACGGAGATACGCAGTATTTT

V gene: TRBV11-2
D gene: NA
clone size: NA
J gene: TRBJ2-5
CDR3 protein: CASSPTSRLFPGETQYF
CDR3 DNA: TGTGCCAGCAGCCCAACCAGTCGACTATTTCCCGGGGAGACCCAGTACTTC

V gene: TRBV6-6
D gene: NA
clone size: NA
J gene: TRBJ2-7
CDR3 protein: CASSPGQTYEQYF
CDR3 DNA: TGTGCCAGCTCCCCCGGACAGACCTACGAGCAGTACTTC

V gene: TRBV28
D gene: TRBD1
clone size: few
J gene: TRBJ1-5
CDR3 protein: CASSSPTGAHQPQHF
CDR3 DNA: TGTGCCAGCAGCTCCCCGACAGGGGCCCATCAGCCCCAGCATTTT

V gene: TRBV7-2
D gene: NA
clone size: few
J gene: TRBJ1-5
CDR3 protein: CASSPRRGEPQHF
CDR3 DNA: TGTGCCAGCAGCCCCCGCAGGGGAGAGCCCCAGCATTTT

V gene: TRBV5-1
D gene: NA
clone size: few
J gene: TRBJ2-1
CDR3 protein: CASIRRNEQFF
CDR3 DNA: TGCGCCAGCATCCGCCGAAATGAGCAGTTCTTC

V gene: TRBV27
D gene: TRBD2
clone size: few
J gene: TRBJ2-2
CDR3 protein: CASSREVQVTGELFF
CDR3 DNA: TGTGCCAGCAGTCGGGAGGTACAGGTCACCGGGGAGCTGTTTTTT

V gene: TRBV18
D gene: NA
clone size: NA
J gene: TRBJ2-1
CDR3 protein: CASSPGAGSYNEQFF
CDR3 DNA: TGTGCCAGCTCACCTGGGGCGGGATCCTACAATGAGCAGTTCTTC

V gene: TRBV6-5
D gene: NA
clone size: NA
J gene: TRBJ2-3
CDR3 protein: CASRTLTDTQYF
CDR3 DNA: TGTGCCAGCAGGACACTCACAGATACGCAGTATTTT

V gene: TRBV23-1
D gene: NA
clone size: few
J gene: TRBJ1-6
CDR3 protein: CASSQVKGFGSPLHF
CDR3 DNA: TGCGCCAGCAGTCAAGTAAAGGGTTTCGGTTCACCCCTCCACTTT

V gene: TRBV4-3
D gene: TRBD2
clone size: few
J gene: TRBJ2-3
CDR3 protein: CARLQGWTSGRPSTDTQYF
CDR3 DNA: TGCGCCAGGCTACAGGGTTGGACTAGCGGGAGGCCAAGCACAGATACGCAGTATTTT